The T cell receptor (beta chain) described here comes from a study of shared clonotypes between healthy human individuals. Study-level points and caveats: A limitation of the genetic and exposure-history diversity represented arose from few donors.

On this clone: The target antigen is unknown.

Deep was the level used in running the assay. Study processing details: ImmunoSEQ only sent back junction sequences with no quality scores, so filtering was done differently. Generated by immunoSEQ multiplex PCR, the TCRdb table keeps only in-frame clones and is missing some. That table gives V, J and clone size, and the DNA gave D and trimming. This table holds millions of clones, 85% to 95% found once. The length of the CDR3 is 15 residues. CDR1 and CDR2 (germline): MDHEN, SYDVKM. V lost 5 bases, J lost 2 bases, and 16 bases lay in between. Sequenced material: naive CD4+ T cells from PBMCs. Subset specified: CD45RA+ positively selected. The rearrangement uses TRBV28 and TRBJ2-7; maybe TRBD1 (6 bases). The sequence was obtained from a man younger than 35 in good health. Some clones in this sample may be carry-over from other donors' samples. DNA for the CDR3: TGTGCCAGCAGTACTTACGGGACAAGTACCTACGAGCAGTACTTC. This codes for CASSTYGTSTYEQYF.